This T cell receptor beta chain was documented in a study of Ad26.COV2.S vaccination and SARS-CoV-2 variants. About the research overall: COV1001, an Ad26.COV2.S trial, supplied this vaccine-arm donor. Once, or twice with 56 days between doses, Ad26.COV2.S was given intramuscularly.

Remarks on this clone: No antigen is known for it.

Study-wide results and limits: In vaccinated individuals, spike-specific CD8+ and CD4+ T cell responses reportedly displayed substantial breadth.

The sample's treatment: roughly 20 received Ad26.COV2.S at low or high dose, single or two shots; roughly 5 received placebo; per-sample allocation not given. Vaccine and placebo recipients were sampled on day 63 after the first injection. The sample came from a Boston adult aged 18-55 years. There are 15 residues in the CDR3. The V gene end was trimmed by 11 bases and the J gene end by 2 bases; junction bases not matched to a gene: 15. Germline lookup yields CDR1 ENHRY and CDR2 SYGVKD. Sequencing was performed with immunoSEQ multiplex PCR; in TCRdb, only in-frame clones are kept and a portion is missing. This sample has about 350,000 clones, with about 85% found just once.

The chain joins TRBV10-3 to TRBJ2-7, with 7 bases lining up with TRBD2. This TCR was sampled from a person aged 18-60 years who received the Ad26.COV2.S COVID-19 vaccine or a placebo. The source material was peripheral blood, sampled in a trial of Ad26.COV2.S vaccine versus placebo. CDR3 region: CAAGGTSAEAYEQYF. As DNA, the CDR3 is TGTGCCGCCGGAGGTACTAGCGCTGAAGCCTACGAGCAGTACTTC.